The T cell receptor (beta chain) described here comes from a study of read filtering for tumor transcriptome and immune sequencing. Many counts were recorded for this clonotype. The library was built from around 400 ng RNA with molecular barcoded adaptors for alpha/delta and beta/gamma chains. TCRdb recomputed calls from the reads with MiXCR, one row per CDR3 protein. The sample lists roughly 82,000 distinct CDR3 sequences, about 12% occurring once. Sequenced: a population of CD138-negative cells sorted from bone marrow. The receptor comes from a donor over 35 with multiple myeloma.

CDR3 sequence reads: CASSLGGPQETQYF. As DNA, the CDR3 is TGCGCCAGCAGCTTAGGCGGGCCCCAAGAGACCCAGTACTTC. The chain has TRBV5-1 and TRBJ2-5; D might be TRBD2 (5 bases). Germline V gene sequence: CDR1 SGHRS, CDR2 YFSETQ. Trimming took off 2 bases at V and 1 base at J, with 9 bases between the two ends. The CDR3 consists of 14 residues.